Below, 16 T cell receptor beta chains from the same sample are listed, as sequenced in a study of T cell repertoires in aging, cancer and after chemotherapy. Rearranged V-D-J TRB sequences were amplified with a mixed TRB-A/B primer pool. MiXCR was run by TCRdb on the multiplex PCR reads, yielding one entry per CDR3 protein. Among approximately 5,600 distinct CDR3 sequences listed, 27% were seen once. Amplification of TCR beta used genomic DNA extracted from peripheral blood. The material sequenced was blood. All receptors come from a human donor with a solid tumor.

As for this clonotype: A much larger clone lies one base from this, so it may be a read error. Written as DNA, the CDR3 is TGTGCCAGCAGCCCTCACAACGGCGGGGGGGAAAAACTGTTTTTT. This codes for CASSPHNGGGEKLFF. The chain uses TRBV27 and TRBJ1-4; D perhaps matches TRBD1 (5 bases). This CDR3 spans 15 amino acids. With 6 bases removed from V and 8 bases from J, the gap between germline ends came to 19 bases. The V gene's germline CDR1 is MNHEY and CDR2 SMNVEV (reference sequence).

This clonotype was seen a single time. This chain connects TRBV27 to TRBJ2-1; D gene uncertain. The CDR3 totals 13 residues. Germline V gene data show CDR1 as MNHEY and CDR2 as SMNVEV (reference sequence). V lost 4 bases and J 9 bases, leaving 13 bases between the germline ends. CDR3 nucleotides: TGTGCCAGCAGTTCCACACCATCATCTGAGCAGTTCTTC. Protein: CASSSTPSSEQFF.

The chain couples TRBV27 to TRBJ1-2, with D uncertain. CDR1 is MNHEY and CDR2 is SMNVEV in the germline V gene (reference sequence). V was cut by 6 bases and J by 2 bases, with 10 bases left in between. The CDR3 has 13 amino acids. CDR3 loop: CASRDLGNYGYTF. The CDR3, as DNA: TGTGCCAGCAGAGATCTAGGGAACTATGGCTACACCTTC.

This clonotype qualifies as medium-sized. CDR3 protein: CAWSVGQNYGYTF. CDR3 sequence (DNA): TGTGCCTGGAGTGTGGGCCAGAACTATGGCTACACCTTC. J is TRBJ1-2 and V is TRBV30, with no clear D. Germline CDR1 is GTSNPN and CDR2 is SVGIG (reference sequence). V lost 0 bases and J 2 bases, leaving 7 bases between the germline ends. CDR3 length: 13 residues.

By its share, this clonotype is medium-sized. The rearrangement uses TRBV6-5 and TRBJ1-1; no definite D call. V was cut by 7 bases and J by 1 base, with 13 bases left in between. CDR3 size: 14 residues. Per germline, CDR1 MNHEY and CDR2 SVGAGI. The CDR3 sequence: CASTPGTPNTEAFF. The CDR3, as DNA: TGTGCCAGCACCCCCGGCACCCCGAACACTGAAGCTTTCTTT.

This clonotype came up once. The V gene is TRBV4-1, the J gene TRBJ2-5; 8 bases fit TRBD2. CDR1 is MGHRA, CDR2 YSYEKL, per germline. Trimming at V came to 4 bases and at J to 0 bases, leaving 7 bases not matched to a gene. This CDR3 comprises 16 residues. Here the CDR3 DNA reads TGCGCCAGCAGCCCCCGCGGAGCGGGGGACCAAGAGACCCAGTACTTC. Residues: CASSPRGAGDQETQYF.

This rearrangement joins TRBV19 to TRBJ1-5; D ambiguous. Germline CDR1 and CDR2: LNHDA and SQIVND (reference sequence). V shed 4 bases and J shed 4 bases, with 14 bases lying between them. The CDR3 is 15 amino acids. CDR3 sequence: CASSSTGVRNQPQHF. The CDR3 DNA reads TGTGCCAGTAGTAGTACGGGAGTCCGGAATCAGCCCCAGCATTTT.

The chain carries TRBV6-1 and TRBJ1-1; D possibly corresponds to TRBD1 (6 bases). Deletions cut 4 bases from V and 3 bases from J, with 15 bases between. Germline V lookup: CDR1 MNHNS, CDR2 SASEGT. The CDR3 extends over 15 amino acids. The CDR3 sequence is CASSGMEGGYTEAFF. CDR3 sequence (DNA): TGTGCCAGCAGTGGAATGGAGGGGGGATACACTGAAGCTTTCTTT.

The chain is built from TRBV20-1 and TRBJ2-7; D might be TRBD2 (5 bases). The germline CDR1 and CDR2 sequences are DFQATT and SNEGSKA (reference sequence). This CDR3 is built from 15 residues. Trimming removed 3 bases from V and 5 bases from J, with 20 bases in between. CDR3 nucleotides: TGCAGTGCTAGCCTCGCGTCGGGAAGTCGGAACGAGCAGTACTTC. As protein: CSASLASGSRNEQYF.

The V call is TRBV13, the J call TRBJ1-4; the match to TRBD1 covers 9 bases. CDR1 and CDR2 from the germline V gene are PRHDT and FYEKMQ (reference sequence). V was clipped by 5 bases and J by 7 bases; unmatched bases: 8. The CDR3 is 15 amino acids. CDR3 DNA sequence: TGTGCCAGCAGCGTGGCGTTGACAGGGGGTGAAAAACTGTTTTTT. Translation gives CASSVALTGGEKLFF.

As for this clonotype: A much larger clone sits a single nucleotide away, making a read error possible. The rearrangement joins TRBV6-5 to TRBJ2-7; 9 nucleotides align to TRBD1. This CDR3 has 14 amino acids. Germline V gives CDR1 MNHEY, CDR2 SVGAGI. The CDR3 DNA reads TGTGCCAGCAGTTACGGGACAGGGAAATACGTGCAGTACTTC. Protein sequence: CASSYGTGKYVQYF.

In its sample, this clonotype was seen a few times. The rearrangement uses TRBV7-2 and TRBJ1-6; 9 bases agree with TRBD1. Germline CDR1 is SGHTA and CDR2 is FQGNSA. V dropped 6 bases and J dropped 10; count of bases not matched to a gene: 7. The CDR3 has 14 residues. For the CDR3, the DNA is TGTGCCAGCAGTCAGGACAGGGGTTACTCACCCCTCCACTTT. It yields the protein CASSQDRGYSPLHF.

This clonotype was seen a handful of times. The CDR3: CASSERGRRGGAKQPQHF. In DNA, the CDR3 is TGTGCCAGCAGTGAAAGGGGTCGGAGGGGGGGCGCGAAGCAGCCCCAGCATTTT. The gene calls are TRBV6-1 and TRBJ1-5; a possible D gene is TRBD1 (6 bases). Between the trimmed V and J ends, which lost 2 bases and 7 bases, there was a span of 24 bases. Germline values: CDR1 MNHNS, CDR2 SASEGT. The CDR3 covers 18 residues.

This clonotype was picked up a small number of times. J is TRBJ2-7 and V is TRBV12-3 or TRBV12-4; a weak D match, TRBD1 (6 bases). The V gene lost 1 base and the J gene lost 0 bases, with 13 bases spanning the gap. The CDR3 length is 16 residues. The CDR3: CASSLGGQRGSYEQYF. The CDR3 DNA is TGTGCCAGCAGTTTAGGCGGACAGCGAGGCTCCTACGAGCAGTACTTC.

The chain employs TRBV30 and TRBJ1-3; D unclear. The V and J ends lost 0 bases and 0 bases respectively, with 6 bases between them. Germline CDR1 and CDR2: GTSNPN and SVGIG (reference sequence). The CDR3 sequence is 14 residues long. This CDR3 is CAWSVGVSGNTIYF. The CDR3 DNA reads as TGTGCCTGGAGTGTGGGAGTCTCTGGAAACACCATATATTTT.

There are a few counts of this clonotype. V gene TRBV7-3 combines with J gene TRBJ2-2; tentatively, D is TRBD1 or TRBD2 (5 bases each). CDR1 and CDR2 from the germline V gene are SGHTA and FQGTGA. The CDR3 runs 14 residues. The V gene lost 2 bases and the J gene lost 7 bases, with 11 bases spanning the gap. Here the CDR3 reads CASSLEGMGGELFF. As DNA, the CDR3 is TGTGCCAGCAGCTTAGAGGGGATGGGCGGGGAGCTGTTTTTT.